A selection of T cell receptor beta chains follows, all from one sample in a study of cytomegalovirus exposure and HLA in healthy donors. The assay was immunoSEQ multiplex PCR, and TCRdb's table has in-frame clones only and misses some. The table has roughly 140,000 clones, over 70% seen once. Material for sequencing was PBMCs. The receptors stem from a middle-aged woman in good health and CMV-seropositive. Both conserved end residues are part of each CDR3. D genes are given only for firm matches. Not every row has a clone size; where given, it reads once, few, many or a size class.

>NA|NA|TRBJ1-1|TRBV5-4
CASSFGGNTEAFF
TGTGCCAGCAGCTTCGGAGGGAACACTGAAGCTTTCTTT
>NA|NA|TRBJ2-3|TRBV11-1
CASSALAGFDGTDTQYF
TGTGCCAGCAGCGCCCTGGCGGGGTTTGATGGCACAGATACGCAGTATTTT
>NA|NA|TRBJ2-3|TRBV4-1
CASSQESFSADTQYF
TGCGCCAGCAGCCAAGAAAGTTTCAGTGCCGATACGCAGTATTTT
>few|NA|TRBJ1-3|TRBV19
CASSPAGPISGNTIYF
TGTGCCAGTAGTCCCGCAGGCCCAATCTCTGGAAACACCATATATTTT
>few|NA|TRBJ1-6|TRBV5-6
CASSARQLPGAPLHF
TGTGCCAGCAGCGCCAGACAGCTACCTGGGGCACCCCTCCACTTT
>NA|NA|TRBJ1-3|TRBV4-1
CASSRDGNTIYF
TGCGCCAGCTCGCGGGATGGAAACACCATATATTTT
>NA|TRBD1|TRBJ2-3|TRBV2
CASKGGGTDTQYF
TGTGCCAGCAAAGGGGGCGGAACAGATACGCAGTATTTT
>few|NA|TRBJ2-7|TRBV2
CANKAGFPRYEQYF
TGTGCCAACAAGGCAGGTTTTCCGCGCTACGAGCAGTACTTC
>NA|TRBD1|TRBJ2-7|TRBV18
CASSPLGTAEFEQYF
TGTGCCAGCTCACCCCTCGGGACAGCGGAGTTCGAGCAGTACTTC
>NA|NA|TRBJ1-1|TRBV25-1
CASSERTGRGNTEAFF
TGTGCCAGCAGTGAAAGAACAGGACGCGGGAACACTGAAGCTTTCTTT
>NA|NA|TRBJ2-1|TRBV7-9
CASSLVNNEQFF
TGTGCCAGCAGCTTAGTAAACAATGAGCAGTTCTTC